Following are 14 T cell receptor beta chains from one sample sequenced in a study of T cell responses to AZD1222 COVID-19 vaccine. Profiling relied on immunoSEQ multiplex PCR, and the TCRdb table lists in-frame clones only, not all of them. This table has about 130,000 clones, roughly 88% appearing once. The sample was peripheral blood, taken 28 days after the second AZD1222 dose. The receptors derive from an adult who received the AZD1222 COVID-19 vaccine.

The chain is built from TRBV18 and TRBJ2-2; no clear D gene. V was trimmed by 0 bases and J by 8 bases, leaving 4 bases between them. The CDR3 runs 12 residues. The germline gives CDR1 KGHSH, CDR2 LQKENI. CDR3 nucleotides: TGTGCCAGCTCACCACCGTCTGGGGAGCTGTTTTTT. Amino acid sequence: CASSPPSGELFF.

The V gene is TRBV27, the J gene TRBJ2-5; TRBD2 agrees at 10 bases. The CDR3 has 14 amino acids. V lost 6 bases, J lost 5 bases, and 6 bases stayed unmatched. The germline gives CDR1 MNHEY, CDR2 SMNVEV (reference sequence). The CDR3 DNA follows: TGTGCCAGCAGCCGACTAGCGGGCAGGGAGACCCAGTACTTC. Protein product: CASSRLAGRETQYF.

The chain couples TRBV9 to TRBJ2-7; D possibly uses TRBD1 or TRBD2 (5 bases each). Germline CDR1 and CDR2: SGDLS and YYNGEE. The CDR3 loop spans 14 amino acids. The V end was cut by 6 bases, the J end by 0 bases, with 13 bases between. The DNA of the CDR3 is TGTGCCAGCACCCCCGGGACCCACTCCTACGAGCAGTACTTC. Translated: CASTPGTHSYEQYF.

The rearrangement joins TRBV4-2 to TRBJ1-6, with TRBD1 matching over 7 bases. The CDR3 length is 15 residues. V was pared by 1 base and J by 4 bases, with 1 base of the junction left unmatched. CDR1 is LGHNA, CDR2 YNFKEQ, per germline. The CDR3, as DNA: TGTGCCAGCAGCCAAGGACAGGGTTATAATTCACCCCTCCACTTT. Its protein is CASSQGQGYNSPLHF.

The V call is TRBV6-2 or TRBV6-3, the J call TRBJ2-7; TRBD1 matches 7 bases. This CDR3 spans 14 amino acids. Per germline, CDR1 MNHEY and CDR2 SVGEGT. The V and J ends lost 6 bases and 2 bases, in that order; junction bases with no gene match: 7. The CDR3 region is CASSRGGQPYEQYF. DNA for the CDR3: TGTGCCAGCAGCCGAGGGGGACAGCCCTACGAGCAGTACTTC.

The V and J genes are TRBV27 and TRBJ1-5; D is possibly TRBD1 (6 bases). Trimming removed 8 bases at V and 4 bases at J, with 12 bases between. The CDR3 consists of 13 residues. The germline V gene encodes CDR1 MNHEY and CDR2 SMNVEV (reference sequence). This CDR3 reads CASSGRGNQPQHF. In nucleotides, the CDR3 is TGTGCCAGCTCGGGAAGGGGGAATCAGCCCCAGCATTTT.

This rearrangement joins TRBV18 to TRBJ2-7, with 7 bases matching TRBD1. With 0 bases clipped from V and 2 bases from J, the junction kept 4 bases outside the gene matches. There are 15 residues in the CDR3. CDR1 is KGHSH, CDR2 LQKENI, per germline. The CDR3: CASSPPVGTAYEQYF. CDR3 DNA: TGTGCCAGCTCACCACCGGTCGGGACAGCCTACGAGCAGTACTTC.

The chain carries TRBV5-1 and TRBJ1-5; D unclear. Germline CDR1 and CDR2: SGHRS and YFSETQ. V was cut by 1 base and J by 4 bases, with 9 bases left in between. There are 14 residues in the CDR3. Here the CDR3 DNA reads TGCGCCAGCAGCTTGAGAGGCGGTAATCAGCCCCAGCATTTT. Its protein product is CASSLRGGNQPQHF.

This clone was recorded only once. This chain links TRBV29-1 with TRBJ1-5; possible D gene TRBD1, 5 bases. This CDR3 is built from 13 residues. Between the trimmed V and J ends, which lost 1 base and 3 bases, there was a span of 7 bases. The germline V gene has CDR1 SQVTM and CDR2 ANQGSEA. CDR3 bases: TGCAGCGTTGAAGGGGGCGACAATCAGCCCCAGCATTTT. As protein: CSVEGGDNQPQHF.

This clone was detected only once. The rearrangement uses TRBV5-4 and TRBJ1-6; TRBD1 aligns across 7 bases. Germline CDR1 is SGHNT and CDR2 is YYREEE (reference sequence). The CDR3 length is 16 residues. J was trimmed by 9 bases and V by 2 bases; bases with no gene match: 11. Here the CDR3 reads CASSFPNAGGSSPLHF. CDR3 nucleotide sequence: TGTGCCAGCAGCTTCCCAAACGCAGGGGGTTCTTCACCCCTCCACTTT.

J is TRBJ1-5 and V is TRBV9, with D possibly being TRBD1 (5 bases). Germline loops: CDR1 SGDLS, CDR2 YYNGEE. There are 15 residues in the CDR3. Trimming left V 0 bases short and J 3 bases short, with 10 bases between. CDR3 DNA sequence: TGTGCCAGCAGCGTAGGGGCAGGGACCAATCAGCCCCAGCATTTT. Its protein product is CASSVGAGTNQPQHF.

The rearrangement uses TRBV11-3 and TRBJ1-1; 11 nucleotides agree with TRBD1. Per the germline V gene, CDR1 is SGHNT and CDR2 is YENEEA. The CDR3 contains 14 residues. The V segment lost 5 bases and the J segment 5 bases; nucleotides outside the gene matches: 4. The CDR3 DNA reads as TGTGCCAGCAGCATCGGACAGGGGGCTACTGAAGCTTTCTTT. Its protein is CASSIGQGATEAFF.

This rearrangement joins TRBV5-5 to TRBJ2-1; 7 bases align to TRBD1. The length of the CDR3 is 20 residues. V dropped 3 bases and J dropped 1; count of bases not matched to a gene: 19. Germline V gives CDR1 SGHKS, CDR2 YYEKEE (reference sequence). CDR3 sequence reads: CASSYFLGRGHQGSYNEQFF. The DNA of the CDR3 is TGTGCCAGCAGCTACTTTTTGGGTAGGGGGCATCAGGGGTCCTACAATGAGCAGTTCTTC.

This clone has just one count. The chain combines TRBV13 with TRBJ1-6, with 10 bases that match TRBD1. Looked up from germline, CDR1 is PRHDT and CDR2 is FYEKMQ (reference sequence). V shed 6 bases and J 10 bases; nucleotides not matched to a gene: 12. The CDR3 loop spans 16 amino acids. The CDR3 reads CASSAGTGERGSPLHF. CDR3 DNA: TGTGCCAGCAGTGCCGGGACAGGGGAGAGGGGCTCACCCCTCCACTTT.